The 8 T cell receptor beta chains listed next were all sequenced from one sample in a study of regulatory T cells in long-lasting Graves disease. Specified time point: newly diagnosed GD, antithyroid drugs for less than 3 months. PBMC-extracted RNA yielded the TCR library. Construction of TCR beta libraries relied on iRepertoire HTBI primers and on Arm-PCR targeting CDR3 regions. TCRdb reanalysed the multiplex PCR reads using MiXCR and keeps one entry per CDR3 protein. The sample has 500,000 or so distinct CDR3 sequences; roughly 16% are singletons. The sample was also reused in another study, on T cells in Graves' hyperthyroidism and ophthalmopathy.

The material sequenced was peripheral blood mononuclear cells (PBMCs), taken at new diagnosis, from a patient treated with antithyroid drugs. These receptors originate from a woman between 40 and 65 years old with Graves disease.

This clonotype has only a few counts. This sequence joins TRBV5-1 and TRBJ2-1, with 8 bases matching TRBD2. J gave up 4 bases and V 3 bases, and 12 bases lay outside the gene matches. Germline V CDR1 and CDR2: SGHRS, YFSETQ. CDR3 length: 17 residues. The CDR3 DNA reads as TGCGCCAGCAGCTCCACGGAGGGCGGGGGGCTATACAATGAGCAGTTCTTC. This codes for CASSSTEGGGLYNEQFF.

The sample holds many counts of this clonotype. J is TRBJ1-1 and V is TRBV7-9; unclear D gene. V lost 2 bases and J 8 bases, leaving 15 bases between the germline ends. The CDR3 runs 14 residues. Germline lookup yields CDR1 SEHNR and CDR2 FQNEAQ (reference sequence). This chain's CDR3 is CASSLSISASEAFF. For the CDR3, the DNA is TGTGCCAGCAGCTTAAGTATTAGCGCCTCCGAAGCTTTCTTT.

This clonotype occurred a few times. The junction departs from the called germline gene at one end, perhaps through a read error. This sequence joins TRBV7-7 and TRBJ2-2; D is unresolved. Germline loops: CDR1 SSHAT, CDR2 FNYEAQ (reference sequence). CDR3 length: 13 residues. CDR3 in amino acids: CASSRTRTGELFF. The CDR3 DNA reads as TGTGCTAGCAGTCGTACCCGGACCGGGGAGCTGTTTTTT.

The chain recombines TRBV4-1 with TRBJ2-1, with 8 bases lining up with TRBD1. The CDR3 runs to 16 residues. J was trimmed by 8 bases and V by 1 base; bases with no gene match: 10. Germline CDR1 is MGHRA and CDR2 is YSYEKL. This CDR3 reads CASSQVSGRGLDEQFF. The CDR3, as DNA: TGCGCCAGCAGCCAAGTATCGGGCAGGGGGCTGGATGAGCAGTTCTTC.

This clonotype was observed a handful of times. This chain links TRBV6-2 or TRBV6-3 with TRBJ2-2, with 13 bases lining up with TRBD2. The CDR3 is made up of 18 amino acids. Germline CDR1 MNHEY, CDR2 SVGEGT. Losses at the gene ends were 6 bases for V and 5 bases for J; bases not matched to a gene: 12. In DNA form, the CDR3 reads TGTGCCAGCAGGAGGGGGACTAGCGGGGTATTAGCTACCGGGGAGCTGTTTTTT. Its protein product is CASRRGTSGVLATGELFF.

This chain links TRBV19 with TRBJ1-1; 10 bases are shared with TRBD1. With 7 bases clipped from V and 1 base from J, the junction kept 6 bases outside the gene matches. The length of the CDR3 is 15 residues. The germline gives CDR1 LNHDA, CDR2 SQIVND (reference sequence). CDR3 coding DNA: TGTGCCAGTATGGGGGACAGGGGTTGGAACACTGAAGCTTTCTTT. Translated, it gives CASMGDRGWNTEAFF.

This clonotype was counted many times. V usage is TRBV2 and J usage is TRBJ1-1; 7 bases are shared with TRBD1. V trimming: 10 bases; J trimming: 5 bases; junction bases outside the gene matches: 10. CDR3 size: 13 residues. Germline V gene data show CDR1 as SNHLY and CDR2 as FYNNEI. The CDR3 spells CAKGQGGRTEAFF. DNA for the CDR3: TGTGCCAAGGGCCAGGGGGGAAGGACTGAAGCTTTCTTT.

This clonotype was picked up many times. This CDR3 reads CASSRLAGSWETQYF. DNA of the CDR3: TGTGCCAGCAGTCGACTAGCGGGGTCGTGGGAGACCCAGTACTTC. The genes are TRBV27 and TRBJ2-5, with 11 positions matching TRBD2. CDR1 MNHEY and CDR2 SMNVEV come from the germline V gene (reference sequence). V was pared by 5 bases and J by 5 bases, with 7 bases of the junction left unmatched. The CDR3 spans 15 residues.